The TCR beta chain described here comes from a study of shared clonotypes between healthy human individuals. Germline V gene data show CDR1 as SEHNR and CDR2 as FQNEAQ (reference sequence). This CDR3 is built from 17 residues. With 3 bases removed from V and 0 bases from J, the gap between germline ends came to 12 bases. Terminally differentiated effector memory CD45RA+ cells were excluded from the naive CD8 cells, which were CD45RO-negative and positively selected for CCR7. TCRdb's table, derived via immunoSEQ multiplex PCR, lists solely in-frame clones and lacks some. The table has about 2 million clones, approximately 95% seen once.

The receptor's source is a man younger than 35 in good health. The J gene is TRBJ2-6, the V gene TRBV7-9; D gene ambiguous. Sequenced: naive CD8+ T cells sorted from blood. In DNA, the CDR3 is TGTGCCAGCAGCTTCCCTCAACGATACTCTGGGGCCAACGTCCTGACTTTC. Translation: CASSFPQRYSGANVLTF. Complete variable domain (other parts from reference TRBV7-9 and TRBJ2-6): DTGVSQNPRHKITKRGQNVTFRCDPISEHNRLYWYRQTLGQGPEFLTYFQNEAQLEKSRLLSDRFSAERPKGSFSTLEIQRTEQGDSAMYLCASSFPQRYSGANVLTFGAGSRLTVL.